The 14 T cell receptor beta chains below all came from one sample that was sequenced in a study of PD-1 blockade in classical Hodgkin lymphoma. Some clones are missing from TCRdb's copy, which holds only in-frame ones; the method was immunoSEQ multiplex PCR. The table records more than 10,000 clones, more than 85% of them present only once. There was relapse after autologous stem cell transplantation in every patient, and there was variation in brentuximab vedotin exposure. This specimen consisted of peripheral blood mononuclear cells (PBMCs), obtained at baseline. These receptors originate from a human donor with classical Hodgkin lymphoma.

V gene TRBV11-1 combines with J gene TRBJ1-1; 8 nucleotides align to TRBD1. The CDR3 loop spans 14 amino acids. The germline V gene has CDR1 SGHAT and CDR2 FQDESV (reference sequence). Trimming took 1 base from V and 7 from J; bases not matched to a gene: 5. CDR3 nucleotides: TGTGCCAGCAGCTTAGGCAGGGGGCCTAATGAAGCTTTCTTT. As protein: CASSLGRGPNEAFF. Using reference TRBV11-1 and TRBJ1-1 for the parts outside the CDR3, the full variable domain is EAEVAQSPRYKITEKSQAVAFWCDPISGHATLYWYRQILGQGPELLVQFQDESVVDDSQLPKDRFSAERLKGVDSTLKIQPAELGDSAMYLCASSLGRGPNEAFFGQGTRLTVV.

The chain links TRBV5-4 to TRBJ1-2; 8 bases align to TRBD1. The germline V gene encodes CDR1 SGHNT and CDR2 YYREEE (reference sequence). The ends lost 3 bases at V and 8 bases at J; junction bases unmatched: 6. This CDR3 has 13 amino acids. The CDR3 bases are TGTGCCAGCAGCTCTCGGACAGGGTGGGGCTACACCTTC. Its protein product is CASSSRTGWGYTF.

The chain employs TRBV19 and TRBJ1-2, with a possible D match to TRBD1 (5 bases). The CDR3 has 15 residues. V lost 0 bases and J 10 bases, leaving 18 bases between the germline ends. CDR1 is LNHDA and CDR2 is SQIVND in the germline V gene (reference sequence). CDR3 coding DNA: TGTGCCAGTAGTATAGATTCCGACAGAACCCAAACCTACACCTTC. Residues: CASSIDSDRTQTYTF.

The gene calls are TRBV6-5 and TRBJ1-2; D call uncertain. The length of the CDR3 is 14 residues. V lost 4 bases and J lost 5, with 14 bases in between. CDR1 is MNHEY and CDR2 is SVGAGI in the germline V gene. The CDR3 DNA is TGTGCCAGCAGTTCTAGACCCGGGGTGTATGGCTACACCTTC. It is translated as CASSSRPGVYGYTF.

The chain joins TRBV29-1 to TRBJ2-7; D may correspond to TRBD1 or TRBD2 (5 bases each). Germline V gene data show CDR1 as SQVTM and CDR2 as ANQGSEA. CDR3 size: 15 residues. Trimming stripped 6 bases from V and 3 bases from J, with 21 bases between. DNA for the CDR3: TGCAGCGTACAACTCGACGATACTGGGGGCTACGAGCAGTACTTC. It yields the protein CSVQLDDTGGYEQYF.

The V call is TRBV27, the J call TRBJ1-2, with D perhaps TRBD1 (5 bases). CDR3 length: 15 residues. The V and J ends lost 8 bases and 0 bases respectively, with 16 bases between them. CDR1 and CDR2 from the germline V gene are MNHEY and SMNVEV (reference sequence). CDR3 DNA sequence: TGTGCCAGCGCCTTTGGCAGGGCGACTAACTATGGCTACACCTTC. It is translated as CASAFGRATNYGYTF.

The V gene is TRBV10-1, the J gene TRBJ2-3; 10 nucleotides match TRBD2. The CDR3 length is 16 residues. CDR1 WNHNN and CDR2 SYGVQD come from the germline V gene (reference sequence). Losses at the gene ends were 3 bases for V and 3 bases for J; bases not matched to a gene: 6. DNA for the CDR3: TGCGCCAGCAGTGACCGCATTAGCGGGGGGACAGATACGCAGTATTTT. This encodes CASSDRISGGTDTQYF.

J is TRBJ1-3 and V is TRBV6-6; D not resolved. Germline CDR1 reads MNHNY; CDR2 reads SVGAGI (reference sequence). This CDR3 has 14 amino acids. Trimming shortened V by 2 bases and J by 2 bases, and 7 bases separated the two germline ends. DNA for the CDR3: TGTGCCAGCAGTTACACGTCTACTGGAAACACCATATATTTT. Translated, it gives CASSYTSTGNTIYF.

About this clone: The same CDR3 can be traced to other DNA sequences in this sample. The CDR3 sequence: CASSLVTGNTEAFF. DNA for the CDR3: TGTGCCAGCAGCTTAGTTACGGGGAACACTGAAGCTTTCTTT. V and J are TRBV7-8 and TRBJ1-1; D is undetermined. The germline V and J ends were trimmed by 1 base and 1 base, with 7 bases remaining between them. Germline loops: CDR1 SGHVS, CDR2 FQNEAQ. This CDR3 has 14 amino acids.

V and J are TRBV9 and TRBJ2-2; D is perhaps TRBD1 or TRBD2 (5 bases each). CDR3 length: 13 residues. The germline CDR1 and CDR2 sequences are SGDLS and YYNGEE. V lost 0 bases to trimming and J lost 6 bases, with 6 bases between them. The CDR3 sequence is CASSVAGPGELFF. CDR3 coding DNA: TGTGCCAGCAGCGTAGCGGGGCCCGGGGAGCTGTTTTTT.

The V call is TRBV10-3, the J call TRBJ2-1, with 8 bases identical to TRBD2. This CDR3 contains 11 residues. CDR1 ENHRY and CDR2 SYGVKD come from the germline V gene. After removal of 11 bases from V and 6 bases from J, the junction contained 3 bases not matched to a gene. The CDR3 sequence: CALGLVNEQFF. In DNA form, the CDR3 reads TGTGCCTTGGGACTAGTCAATGAGCAGTTCTTC.

This clone turned up a few times. The chain uses TRBV10-3 and TRBJ1-5; 7 nucleotides align to TRBD1. CDR3 length equals 15 residues. Germline trimming cut 2 bases from V and 1 base from J; bases unmatched to any gene: 2. Germline V CDR1 and CDR2: ENHRY, SYGVKD. The CDR3 sequence is CAISEEGASNQPQHF. In DNA, the CDR3 is TGTGCCATCAGTGAGGAGGGGGCAAGCAATCAGCCCCAGCATTTT.

The chain joins TRBV10-3 to TRBJ2-2; D is unclear. CDR1 and CDR2 from the germline V gene are ENHRY and SYGVKD. Deletions cut 5 bases from V and 1 base from J, with 23 bases between. The CDR3 length is 19 residues. In DNA form, the CDR3 reads TGTGCCATCAGTCGGGCTGGGAACGATCATTCCGAGAACACCGGGGAGCTGTTTTTT. Translation: CAISRAGNDHSENTGELFF.

V usage is TRBV7-6 and J usage is TRBJ2-3, with D maybe TRBD1 (5 bases). Between the trimmed V and J ends, which lost 5 bases and 1 base, there was a span of 13 bases. This CDR3 comprises 15 residues. CDR1 is SGHVS and CDR2 is FNYEAQ in the germline V gene. DNA of the CDR3: TGTGCCAGCAGCCCTCCAGGGATCCGCACAGATACGCAGTATTTT. This sequence encodes CASSPPGIRTDTQYF.